This is a list of T cell receptor beta chains from one sample in a study of cytomegalovirus exposure and HLA in healthy donors. Assay: immunoSEQ multiplex PCR; the TCRdb copy retains only in-frame clones and omits some. The sample lists approximately 210,000 clones, 60% to 80% occurring once. Sequencing used PBMCs. Receptor source: a woman aged 30 to 39 in good health and CMV-seropositive. Each CDR3 is given with its conserved first and last residue. The order of the fields is J gene, D gene, V gene, CDR3 DNA, CDR3 protein. A D gene is named only where the DNA matches it firmly.

J gene: TRBJ1-5
D gene: .
V gene: TRBV7-2
CDR3 DNA: TGTGCCAGCAGCCTGACGGGGTCTAGCAATCAGCCCCAGCATTTT
CDR3 protein: CASSLTGSSNQPQHF

J gene: TRBJ1-5
D gene: TRBD1
V gene: TRBV5-3
CDR3 DNA: TGTGCCAGAAGCGAGCCTAATCTCCGGGACAGAGGCAATCAGCCCCAGCATTTT
CDR3 protein: CARSEPNLRDRGNQPQHF

J gene: TRBJ1-5
D gene: .
V gene: TRBV19
CDR3 DNA: TGTGCCAGTAGTATTTCGGGGAGGGGCTATAGCAATCAGCCCCAGCATTTT
CDR3 protein: CASSISGRGYSNQPQHF

J gene: TRBJ2-5
D gene: TRBD2
V gene: TRBV5-1
CDR3 DNA: TGCGCCAGCAGCGCTCGGACTAGCGGGGCTTCATGGGGGAGCCAAGAGACCCAGTACTTC
CDR3 protein: CASSARTSGASWGSQETQYF

J gene: TRBJ2-1
D gene: .
V gene: TRBV6-5
CDR3 DNA: TGTGCCAGCAGTTACTTGGGGAGCTCCTACAATGAGCAGTTCTTC
CDR3 protein: CASSYLGSSYNEQFF

J gene: TRBJ2-5
D gene: TRBD1
V gene: TRBV7-9
CDR3 DNA: TGTGCCAGCAGCTACAGACAGGGAAAAGAGACCCAGTACTTC
CDR3 protein: CASSYRQGKETQYF

J gene: TRBJ2-7
D gene: .
V gene: TRBV18
CDR3 DNA: TGTGCCAGCTCACCCAGACAGCTTACCTACGAGCAGTACTTC
CDR3 protein: CASSPRQLTYEQYF

J gene: TRBJ2-3
D gene: TRBD1
V gene: TRBV6-6
CDR3 DNA: TGTGCCAGCAGCATACAGGGGGATACGCAGTATTTT
CDR3 protein: CASSIQGDTQYF

J gene: TRBJ1-6
D gene: TRBD1
V gene: TRBV27
CDR3 DNA: TGTGCCAGCAGCCCCGGACAGGGGAATTCACCCCTCCACTTT
CDR3 protein: CASSPGQGNSPLHF

J gene: TRBJ2-3
D gene: .
V gene: TRBV4-3
CDR3 DNA: TGCGCCAGCAGCCAAGAGCCCCTCTCAGGAGATACGCAGTATTTT
CDR3 protein: CASSQEPLSGDTQYF